This TCR beta chain comes out of a study of shared clonotypes between healthy human individuals. Whole-study context: Three CD4 naive, three CD4 memory, two CD8 naive and one CD8 memory plate were used per donor.

Study-level results: About 5% was the fraction of naive CD4 clonotypes found shared across several donors. Generation probabilities were higher for clonotypes shared across all four sorted-subset donors than for unshared ones.

This table comes from immunoSEQ multiplex PCR, and its TCRdb copy is limited to in-frame clones, with some not included. The profile shows hundreds of thousands of clones, approximately 79% of them singletons. There were no recent acute infections or vaccinations among the donors, who were healthy HIV-negative adults. About this clone: Its antigen remains unidentified.

The sample was memory CD4+ T cells sorted from blood. The subset here: CD45RA-negative fraction. The TCR comes from a young woman in good health.

The DNA of the CDR3 is TGTGCCAGCAGCTTACTCTCTGGGACAGGGGGTTTCTTT. Translating it yields CASSLLSGTGGFF. The genes are TRBV7-9 and TRBJ1-1; 11 bases fit TRBD1. The CDR3 totals 13 residues. CDR1 and CDR2 (germline): SEHNR, FQNEAQ (reference sequence). With V trimmed by 2 bases and J by 13 bases, 6 bases remained unmatched.